What follows is one T cell receptor beta chain and its context. The CDR3 extends over 12 amino acids. Trimming stripped 6 bases from V and 4 bases from J, with 10 bases between. CDR1 is SGHDN, CDR2 FVKESK, per germline. This sample is part of a study of OX40 agonist ivuxolimab in advanced cancers. The overall study: Patients in dose escalation had liver, melanoma, kidney or head and neck cancers.

Produced via immunoSEQ multiplex PCR; TCRdb's table is partial and in-frame only. The sample consists of about 84,000 clones, 85% to 95% of them appearing once. The rearrangement uses TRBV14 and TRBJ2-7; a weak D match, TRBD1 (5 bases). This specimen consisted of CD4+ or CD8+ T cells sorted from blood, obtained in a trial of the OX40 agonist ivuxolimab. This TCR came from an adult with an advanced solid tumor such as melanoma, head and neck, liver or kidney cancer. This CDR3 is CASSLDSYEQYF. For the CDR3, the DNA is TGTGCCAGCAGTCTAGACAGTTACGAGCAGTACTTC.